This passage covers 23 T cell receptor beta chains from one sample sequenced in a study of control samples from healthy donors and cancer patients. Assay: immunoSEQ multiplex PCR; the TCRdb copy retains only in-frame clones and omits some. Here the sample spans 150,000 to 200,000 clones, approximately 95% being singletons. Sequenced material: blood. The receptors were gathered from a man younger than 30 in good health.

The count of this clone is one. The chain is built from TRBV24-1 and TRBJ1-2, with 7 bases lining up with TRBD1. V was pared by 3 bases and J by 8 bases, with 5 bases of the junction left unmatched. Germline V CDR1 and CDR2: KGHDR, SFDVKD. The CDR3 is made up of 13 amino acids. The CDR3 protein is CATSDPGGRGYTF. The CDR3 nucleotides are TGTGCCACCAGTGATCCAGGGGGTAGGGGCTACACCTTC.

The CDR3 DNA sequence: TGTGCCAGCAGCGACGGGGGTAACGAGCAGTACTTC. Its translation: CASSDGGNEQYF. The rearrangement uses TRBV7-9 and TRBJ2-7, with a weak D call TRBD2 (6 bases). The length of the CDR3 is 12 residues. Germline assignment: CDR1 SEHNR and CDR2 FQNEAQ (reference sequence). Trimming took off 5 bases at V and 5 bases at J, with 10 bases between the two ends.

The V call is TRBV24-1, the J call TRBJ2-5; no reliable D call. This CDR3 comprises 13 residues. Between the trimmed V and J ends, which lost 9 bases and 4 bases, there was a span of 14 bases. In germline, CDR1 is KGHDR, CDR2 SFDVKD. CDR3 nucleotides: TGTGCCACCCCGCGTGGGGATATAGAGACCCAGTACTTC. It codes for CATPRGDIETQYF.

The chain is built from TRBV30 and TRBJ2-1; D is perhaps TRBD1 (6 bases). Germline loops: CDR1 GTSNPN, CDR2 SVGIG (reference sequence). Trimming pared 1 base from V and 6 bases from J, leaving 13 bases between. CDR3 length: 14 residues. CDR3 region: CAWSEQGNFNEQFF. The CDR3 nucleotides read TGTGCCTGGAGTGAACAGGGAAATTTCAATGAGCAGTTCTTC.

The rearrangement joins TRBV11-2 to TRBJ2-7, with unresolved D. CDR3 length: 14 residues. Germline V lookup: CDR1 SGHAT, CDR2 FQNNGV. Trimming removed 0 bases at V and 1 base at J, with 7 bases between. CDR3 protein: CASSLEGISYEQYF. The CDR3 region has the DNA TGTGCCAGCAGCTTAGAGGGGATTTCCTACGAGCAGTACTTC.

This clone was seen once. The chain combines TRBV24-1 with TRBJ2-7, with D unresolved. V was clipped by 6 bases and J by 5 bases, with 16 bases between them. The CDR3 runs 14 residues. CDR1 is KGHDR, CDR2 SFDVKD, per germline. CDR3: CATSQPSPNDEQYF. CDR3 bases: TGTGCCACCAGTCAACCATCCCCAAACGACGAGCAGTACTTC.

V is TRBV2 and J is TRBJ1-1; weak D call: TRBD1 (6 bases). CDR1 is SNHLY and CDR2 is FYNNEI in the germline V gene. There are 13 residues in the CDR3. V was trimmed by 6 bases and J by 5 bases, leaving 13 bases between them. The CDR3 loop is CASRAPTGTEAFF. CDR3 DNA sequence: TGTGCCAGCAGGGCACCTACAGGGACTGAAGCTTTCTTT. The full variable domain, completed using reference TRBV2 and TRBJ1-1, is EPEVTQTPSHQVTQMGQEVILRCVPISNHLYFYWYRQILGQKVEFLVSFYNNEISEKSEIFDDQFSVERPDGSNFTLKIRSTKLEDSAMYFCASRAPTGTEAFFGQGTRLTVV.

The rearrangement links TRBV19 to TRBJ1-1; no clear D gene. Germline-derived CDR1 and CDR2 are LNHDA and SQIVND (reference sequence). The ends were cut back, 3 bases at V and 1 base at J, with 9 bases in the middle. This CDR3 contains 14 residues. CDR3 DNA: TGTGCCAGTAGTATCGCCCCTCAGAACACTGAAGCTTTCTTT. Its translation is CASSIAPQNTEAFF. The whole variable domain, remainder taken from reference TRBV19 and TRBJ1-1, is DGGITQSPKYLFRKEGQNVTLSCEQNLNHDAMYWYRQDPGQGLRLIYYSQIVNDFQKGDIAEGYSVSREKKESFPLTVTSAQKNPTAFYLCASSIAPQNTEAFFGQGTRLTVV.

The V call is TRBV7-8, the J call TRBJ2-3, with a weak D call TRBD1 (6 bases). The CDR3 totals 13 residues. V was trimmed by 4 bases and J by 9 bases, leaving 14 bases between them. Germline V gene data show CDR1 as SGHVS and CDR2 as FQNEAQ. The CDR3 loop reads CASSSMTGHTQYF. In nucleotides, the CDR3 is TGTGCCAGCAGCTCGATGACAGGCCACACGCAGTATTTT. Full variable domain (rest looked up from reference TRBV7-8 and TRBJ2-3): GAGVSQSPRYKVAKRGQDVALRCDPISGHVSLFWYQQALGQGPEFLTYFQNEAQLDKSGLPSDRFFAERPEGSVSTLKIQRTQQEDSAVYLCASSSMTGHTQYFGPGTRLTVL.

The chain combines TRBV5-4 with TRBJ1-2; D possibly corresponds to TRBD1 (6 bases). V was cut by 6 bases and J by 6 bases, with 15 bases left in between. CDR1 SGHNT and CDR2 YYREEE come from the germline V gene (reference sequence). The CDR3 spans 13 residues. The CDR3 DNA follows: TGTGCCAGCACCCTCTTAGGGGGTAATGGCTACACCTTC. Translating gives CASTLLGGNGYTF.

The V gene is TRBV2, the J gene TRBJ1-4; 11 bases fit TRBD1. The CDR3 is 14 residues long. V lost 3 bases to trimming and J lost 7 bases; unmatched junction nucleotides: 1. CDR1 is SNHLY, CDR2 FYNNEI, per germline. The CDR3 nucleotides are TGTGCCAGCAGTGAGGGGACAGGGGGTGAAAAACTGTTTTTT. Encoded protein: CASSEGTGGEKLFF.

The V call is TRBV6-6, the J call TRBJ1-2, with D tentatively TRBD1 (5 bases). Germline CDR1 and CDR2: MNHNY and SVGAGI (reference sequence). The CDR3 runs 14 residues. Trimming pared 6 bases from V and 2 bases from J, leaving 13 bases between. The CDR3 is CASRRGAVNYGYTF. CDR3 bases: TGTGCCAGCAGGAGGGGCGCGGTGAACTATGGCTACACCTTC.

This clone was counted only a few times. The chain uses TRBV29-1 and TRBJ1-5; D call uncertain. This CDR3 is 15 amino acids long. Germline V gives CDR1 SQVTM, CDR2 ANQGSEA. Deletions cut 4 bases from V and 4 bases from J, with 17 bases between. Here the CDR3 reads CSVAEGFLGNQPQHF. CDR3 nucleotides: TGCAGCGTTGCAGAAGGGTTCCTTGGAAATCAGCCCCAGCATTTT.

The chain joins TRBV30 to TRBJ1-4; D is ambiguous. There are 14 residues in the CDR3. Looked up from germline, CDR1 is GTSNPN and CDR2 is SVGIG (reference sequence). Trimming removed 6 bases from V and 0 bases from J, with 11 bases in between. The CDR3 reads CACSGASTNEKLFF. In DNA form, the CDR3 reads TGTGCCTGCTCGGGAGCGTCAACTAATGAAAAACTGTTTTTT.

With respect to this clone: Germline and junction disagree at one end, which may indicate a read error. The chain employs TRBV3-1 (or the pseudogene TRBV3-2) and TRBJ2-2; 9 bases agree with TRBD2. The CDR3 is made up of 15 amino acids. The germline V gene encodes CDR1 LGHDT and CDR2 YNNKEL (reference sequence). CDR3 DNA sequence: TGTGCCCGCAGCCGCGGGGGGGGGCGCCACCGGGAGCTGTTTTTT. Translating gives CARSRGGGRHRELFF.

The V and J genes are TRBV3-1 (or the pseudogene TRBV3-2) and TRBJ1-4, with 9 nucleotides matching TRBD1. The CDR3 consists of 15 residues. The germline V gene encodes CDR1 LGHDT and CDR2 YNNKEL (reference sequence). Germline trimming cut 3 bases from V and 8 bases from J; bases unmatched to any gene: 7. The CDR3: CASSHLDRGGEKLFF. DNA of the CDR3: TGTGCCAGCAGCCATTTGGACAGGGGAGGGGAAAAACTGTTTTTT.

V and J are TRBV28 and TRBJ1-5; D is perhaps TRBD1 (5 bases). The ends were cut back, 2 bases at V and 2 bases at J, with 10 bases in the middle. The CDR3 is 15 amino acids. Per the germline V gene, CDR1 is MDHEN and CDR2 is SYDVKM. The CDR3 DNA follows: TGTGCCAGCAGTTTAAAAGGGGTGGGCAATCAGCCCCAGCATTTT. This encodes CASSLKGVGNQPQHF.

The CDR3 DNA is TGTGCCAGCAGCCCCCGGGTCCCTAGCATGAACACTGAAGCTTTCTTT. It is translated as CASSPRVPSMNTEAFF. This chain links TRBV14 with TRBJ1-1, with D hard to call. Per germline, CDR1 SGHDN and CDR2 FVKESK. V dropped 4 bases and J dropped 0 bases, with 15 bases sitting between them. The CDR3 runs 16 residues. Full variable domain (remainder filled in from reference TRBV14 and TRBJ1-1): EAGVTQFPSHSVIEKGQTVTLRCDPISGHDNLYWYRRVMGKEIKFLLHFVKESKQDESGMPNNRFLAERTGGTYSTLKVQPAELEDSGVYFCASSPRVPSMNTEAFFGQGTRLTVV.

The chain combines TRBV9 with TRBJ2-3, with D possibly TRBD2 on 6 matching bases. Trimming took off 1 base at V and 4 bases at J, with 10 bases between the two ends. The CDR3 runs to 14 residues. Germline values: CDR1 SGDLS, CDR2 YYNGEE. CDR3: CASSVRLGADTQYF. CDR3 DNA: TGTGCCAGCAGCGTAAGACTAGGCGCAGATACGCAGTATTTT.

The chain joins TRBV10-3 to TRBJ2-2; D is possibly TRBD1 or TRBD2 (5 bases each). The germline CDR1 and CDR2 sequences are ENHRY and SYGVKD. Trimming removed 9 bases at V and 1 base at J, with 15 bases between. This CDR3 contains 15 residues. CDR3 DNA sequence: TGTGCCATTTCCTCCGGGACCGAGAACACCGGGGAGCTGTTTTTT. Its protein is CAISSGTENTGELFF.

The rearrangement links TRBV18 to TRBJ2-5; TRBD2 agrees at 8 bases. Per the germline V gene, CDR1 is KGHSH and CDR2 is LQKENI. The CDR3 is made up of 19 amino acids. The V and J ends lost 2 bases and 5 bases, in that order; junction bases with no gene match: 19. The CDR3 region is CASSPIRISIAGPGETQYF. In nucleotides, the CDR3 is TGTGCCAGCTCACCAATCAGGATCTCGATAGCGGGGCCGGGGGAGACCCAGTACTTC.

V is TRBV9 and J is TRBJ2-1; D remains unclear. CDR1 and CDR2 from the germline V gene are SGDLS and YYNGEE. Trimming pared 1 base from V and 8 bases from J, leaving 13 bases between. This CDR3 contains 14 residues. The CDR3: CASSVTNRVDEQFF. The CDR3, as DNA: TGTGCCAGCAGCGTAACCAACCGGGTCGATGAGCAGTTCTTC.

In nucleotides, the CDR3 is TGCAGTGCTCGTGTCGGGGCAAAGCAAGAGACCCAGTACTTC. It codes for CSARVGAKQETQYF. The rearrangement links TRBV20-1 to TRBJ2-5, with D possibly being TRBD1 or TRBD2 (5 bases each). Per the germline V gene, CDR1 is DFQATT and CDR2 is SNEGSKA (reference sequence). This CDR3 is built from 14 residues. The V end was cut by 5 bases, the J end by 2 bases, with 15 bases between.